This T cell receptor (beta chain) comes out of a study of T cells after yellow fever vaccination. Study-wide context: SMART-Seq v4 Ultra Low Input prepared libraries from low-cell fractions. Study-wide results and limits: Abundant clonotypes from the bulk population could have been carried over as contaminants into FACS-sorted repertoires.

Germline V gene sequence: CDR1 SGHKS, CDR2 YYEKEE (reference sequence). The CDR3 has 15 amino acids. The J segment lost 4 bases and the V segment lost 2 bases, leaving 8 bases of the junction unmatched. This clonotype was counted a few times. Antigen unknown. Making TCR cDNA involved 5'RACE template switching, which added UMIs and a universal primer site. TCRdb re-called the 5' RACE reads with MiXCR, one entry per CDR3 protein. The sample lists approximately 550,000 distinct CDR3 sequences, roughly 19% occurring once. This TCR derives from a man aged 25 to 40 who received the YFV17D yellow fever vaccine. This rearrangement joins TRBV5-5 to TRBJ2-5, with 7 bases identical to TRBD1. The starting material was PBMCs, obtained 15 days after the yellow fever booster vaccination. CDR3 sequence: CASSLTGDAIETQYF. The CDR3 DNA is TGTGCCAGCAGCTTAACAGGGGACGCTATAGAGACCCAGTACTTC.